One TCR beta chain is described in this entry. Repertoires were generated with immunoSEQ multiplex PCR, while TCRdb's copy carries only in-frame clones and drops some. In the table there are roughly 350,000 clones, roughly 88% of which are singletons. This specimen comes from a study of cytomegalovirus exposure and HLA in healthy donors. This CDR3 has 15 amino acids. J gave up 5 bases and V 0 bases, and 5 bases lay outside the gene matches. Germline CDR1 and CDR2: MNHEY and SVGAGI. The sequenced material came from PBMCs. The V gene is TRBV6-5, the J gene TRBJ2-5; TRBD2 matches at 8 bases. This TCR was sampled from a woman aged 18 to 35 in good health and CMV-seronegative. CDR3 bases: TGTGCCAGCAGTTACTCCCCGGGACTAGGGGAGACCCAGTACTTC. Amino acid sequence: CASSYSPGLGETQYF.